This T cell receptor (beta chain) was captured by sequencing in a study of Graves' ophthalmopathy and Graves' hyperthyroidism. Across the study: Samples of peripheral blood were obtained at initial diagnosis, prior to treatment of any kind.

The authors diagnosed from clinical symptoms, serum thyroxine, TRAb, thyroid ultrasound and orbital computed tomography. Transcripts of RNA were the source for amplifying TCR beta CDR3 regions. HTBI-primed first-round RT-PCR preceded second-round multiplex PCR. TCRdb processed the multiplex PCR reads anew with MiXCR; each CDR3 protein has one entry. The repertoire includes some 210,000 distinct CDR3 sequences, under 30% of them detected once, and 8.5% to 9.5% sits in the top ten. V lost 8 bases, J lost 4 bases, and 10 bases stayed unmatched. CDR1 MDHEN and CDR2 SYDVKM come from the germline V gene. CDR3 size: 14 residues.

Sequences were obtained from peripheral blood. The rearrangement uses TRBV28 and TRBJ1-2; 7 bases map to TRBD1. This sequence originates from a middle-aged man with Graves' ophthalmopathy. CDR3 sequence: CASYAGGLGYGYTF. CDR3 in DNA: TGTGCCAGCTATGCAGGGGGATTGGGCTATGGCTACACCTTC.